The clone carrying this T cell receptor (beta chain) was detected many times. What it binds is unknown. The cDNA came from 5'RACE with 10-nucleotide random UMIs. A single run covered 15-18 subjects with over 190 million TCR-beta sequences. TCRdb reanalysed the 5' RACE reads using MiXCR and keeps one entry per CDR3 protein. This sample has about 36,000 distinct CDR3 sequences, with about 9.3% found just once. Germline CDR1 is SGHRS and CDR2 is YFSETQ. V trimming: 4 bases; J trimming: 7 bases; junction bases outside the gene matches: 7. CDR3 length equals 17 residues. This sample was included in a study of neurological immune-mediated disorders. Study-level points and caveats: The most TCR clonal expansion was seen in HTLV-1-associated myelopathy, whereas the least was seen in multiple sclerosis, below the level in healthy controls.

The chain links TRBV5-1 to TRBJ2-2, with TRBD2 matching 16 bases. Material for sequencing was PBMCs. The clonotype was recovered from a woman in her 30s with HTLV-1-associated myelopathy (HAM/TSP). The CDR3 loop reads CASSPGTSGGAIGELFF. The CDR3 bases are TGCGCCAGCAGCCCCGGGACTAGCGGGGGGGCCATCGGGGAGCTGTTTTTT.